This T cell receptor (beta chain) was observed in a study of blood T cell repertoires in COVID-19. The overall study: The origin of the acute and convalescent COVID-19 samples was the United States, Italy and Spain. PBMCs, B-cell-depleted T cells, or T cells provided the cDNA or gDNA that made up the material.

Germline assignment: CDR1 LNHDA and CDR2 SQIVND (reference sequence). Trimming removed 5 bases at V and 0 bases at J, with 8 bases between. The CDR3 length is 14 residues. In the authors' workflow: Reference gene primer amplification in the assay estimated nucleated cell counts. Assay: immunoSEQ multiplex PCR; the TCRdb copy retains only in-frame clones and omits some. From that table come the V and J calls and clone size; the DNA was used to work out D and trimming. Counted here are about 120,000 clones, roughly 85% occurring once; the ten biggest clones make up 3% to 3.5%. This clonotype was sampled from a man aged 35 to 55 with acute or convalescent COVID-19. The chain carries TRBV19 and TRBJ2-1; D gene unclear. The specimen was peripheral blood. Written as DNA, the CDR3 is TGTGCCAGTAGTGACCGGAGCTCCTACAATGAGCAGTTCTTC. Translation: CASSDRSSYNEQFF.